This T cell receptor (beta chain) was sequenced in a study of CD8 T cells in ankylosing spondylitis (dated by TCRdb to 2017 to 2019). About the study as a whole: To find TCR variants linked to disease, the study profiled T cell receptor beta repertoires in ankylosing spondylitis patients and healthy donors. In total, the full study cohort was made up of 110 or so healthy donors and more than 20 ankylosing spondylitis patients. Peripheral blood was sampled, and synovial fluid was also collected from ankylosing spondylitis patients.

Summary of the overall study and its limitations: The disease-linked clones were reported as significantly enriched in matched synovial fluid samples from ankylosing spondylitis patients. Blood from ankylosing spondylitis patients appeared to be characterized by a TCR beta motif made up of seven or eight highly homologous amino acid variants. The disease-linked clones showed a CD8+ phenotype and occurred at relatively low frequencies in peripheral blood. Some TCR beta motif variants had previously been reported in synovial fluid and blood of reactive arthritis patients, which suggested common disease-initiation mechanisms.

Sequencing used an Illumina HiSeq 2500. TCR beta libraries were prepared by quantitative 5'-RACE with molecular barcodes. Processing in the source paper ran as follows. A new computational method, built on a probabilistic model of VDJ rearrangement, was used to identify disease-linked TCR variants. Using fastp at Q25 and MiXCR, TCRdb reprocessed the public reads and kept productive beta chains. A single entry per CDR3 protein holds the most common genes and DNA from its merged rows. The V and J calls follow TCRdb's processing rather than the paper's. This sample is represented by 200,000 to 300,000 distinct CDR3 sequences; 7.5% to 9% of them were singletons. The ten largest account for 6.8% of the sample. Details on this clonotype: What antigen it recognizes has not been identified. Per-base qualities were not stored, and no clone one base away is much larger.

The clonotype was recovered from a male donor with ankylosing spondylitis or in good health (not recorded which). Sequencing input: blood, either unsorted or a sorted T cell fraction (not recorded which).

The CDR3 has the sequence CASSLVVGGGPYNEQFF. The bases are TGTGCCAGCAGCTTAGTGGTAGGCGGGGGACCCTACAATGAGCAGTTCTTC. Recombination joined TRBV7-6 with TRBJ2-1, and TRBD2 aligns with 7 junction nucleotides. CDR1 is given as SGHVS and CDR2 as FNYEAQ, both from the germline V gene. Trimming takes 1 base off V and 2 bases off J; junction bases not matched to a gene: 8. The CDR3, cysteine through phenylalanine, is 17 amino acids long. The kept DNA is CDR3 alone, 51 bases in frame from the first base.